The 31 T cell receptor beta chains reported below all come from one sample, sequenced in a study of neurological immune-mediated disorders. TCRdb fed the 5' RACE reads into MiXCR, producing one record per CDR3 protein. The repertoire has 60,000 to 85,000 distinct CDR3 sequences, roughly 5.5% of them found once; the top ten carry around 6.8%. The specimen was PBMCs. These receptors were obtained from a man aged 18 to 35 with multiple sclerosis.

The sample holds a few counts of this clonotype. This could be a read error, since a much larger clone is one nucleotide away. The chain joins TRBV28 to TRBJ2-1; no clear D gene. This CDR3 spans 13 amino acids. The V gene's germline CDR1 is MDHEN and CDR2 SYDVKM. The V end lost 7 bases, the J end lost 5 bases, and 12 bases lay between the germline ends. CDR3 nucleotide sequence: TGTGCCAGCAACGGAAAGGTACACAATGAGCAGTTCTTC. It specifies CASNGKVHNEQFF.

This clonotype was recorded at least ten times. The chain links TRBV20-1 to TRBJ2-3; 8 bases are a match to TRBD2. Per germline, CDR1 DFQATT and CDR2 SNEGSKA (reference sequence). CDR3 length: 15 amino acids. After removal of 4 bases from V and 0 bases from J, the junction contained 6 bases not matched to a gene. The CDR3 coding sequence is TGCAGTGCTACCCCTCGGGGGGGAAGCACAGATACGCAGTATTTT. This translates into CSATPRGGSTDTQYF.

This clonotype occurred many times. V usage is TRBV5-5 and J usage is TRBJ2-4; D is undetermined. This CDR3 spans 14 amino acids. Per germline, CDR1 SGHKS and CDR2 YYEKEE (reference sequence). Trimming removed 5 bases from V and 2 bases from J, with 11 bases in between. This CDR3 reads CASRHEVSKNIQYF. The CDR3 DNA reads as TGTGCCAGCAGGCATGAAGTATCCAAAAACATTCAGTACTTC.

Ten or more counts support this clonotype. The V and J genes are TRBV12-3 or TRBV12-4 and TRBJ2-1; no reliable D call. This CDR3 contains 14 residues. Trimming cost V 3 bases and J 7 bases, with 13 bases left between them. The CDR3 nucleotides are TGTGCCAGCAGTTTCGGTCCGGGTGGGAATGAGCAGTTCTTC. This sequence encodes CASSFGPGGNEQFF.

This clonotype was counted ten times or more. CDR3 in amino acids: CASSLVAGELFF. The CDR3 DNA reads TGCGCCAGCAGCTTGGTGGCCGGGGAGCTGTTTTTT. The chain uses TRBV5-1 and TRBJ2-2; D is ambiguous. This CDR3 region has 12 residues. Trimming took 0 bases from V and 6 from J, leaving 3 bases between them. Germline CDR1 reads SGHRS; CDR2 reads YFSETQ.

This clonotype was recorded at least ten times. The chain is built from TRBV10-2 and TRBJ2-7; TRBD2 agrees at 8 bases. Trimming removed 7 bases from V and 0 bases from J; junction bases left unmatched: 5. Germline lookup yields CDR1 WSHSY and CDR2 SAAADI. The CDR3 loop spans 14 amino acids. DNA of the CDR3: TGCGCCAGCAAAAGCGGGAGATACTCCTACGAGCAGTACTTC. Its translation: CASKSGRYSYEQYF.

At least ten counts were recorded for this clonotype. The CDR3 DNA reads as TGTGCCAGCAGCTCCCGGGACCTAGGAATAGGCACAGATACGCAGTATTTT. Translated: CASSSRDLGIGTDTQYF. This sequence joins TRBV7-2 and TRBJ2-3; D may match TRBD1 or TRBD2 (5 bases each). Trimming pared 4 bases from V and 1 base from J, leaving 18 bases between. There are 17 residues in the CDR3. The germline CDR1 and CDR2 sequences are SGHTA and FQGNSA. The full variable domain, rest sourced from reference TRBV7-2 and TRBJ2-3, is GAGVSQSPSNKVTEKGKDVELRCDPISGHTALYWYRQSLGQGLEFLIYFQGNSAPDKSGLPSDRFSAERTGGSVSTLTIQRTQQEDSAVYLCASSSRDLGIGTDTQYFGPGTRLTVL.

This clonotype appeared many times. The chain has TRBV20-1 and TRBJ2-1; 10 bases are shared with TRBD2. V dropped 0 bases and J dropped 8; count of bases not matched to a gene: 7. The V gene's germline CDR1 is DFQATT and CDR2 SNEGSKA (reference sequence). The CDR3 totals 15 residues. The CDR3: CSARDPSGGPDEQFF. The CDR3 DNA follows: TGCAGTGCTAGAGATCCTAGCGGGGGTCCGGATGAGCAGTTCTTC.

The table lists this clonotype with many counts. CDR3: CSVTEPRTGELFF. In DNA form, the CDR3 reads TGCAGCGTGACTGAACCGAGGACCGGGGAGCTGTTTTTT. This chain connects TRBV29-1 to TRBJ2-2; no definite D call. Deletions cut 6 bases from V and 5 bases from J, with 13 bases between. The germline V gene encodes CDR1 SQVTM and CDR2 ANQGSEA. This CDR3 is 13 amino acids long.

This clonotype was detected many times. The chain carries TRBV5-1 and TRBJ2-7; D may be TRBD1 or TRBD2 (5 bases each). The V gene lost 6 bases and the J gene lost 2 bases, with 12 bases spanning the gap. CDR1 and CDR2 (germline): SGHRS, YFSETQ. The CDR3 covers 13 residues. CDR3 sequence (DNA): TGCGCCAGCATGAGGGACGTAGCCTACGAGCAGTACTTC. It is translated as CASMRDVAYEQYF. The full variable domain, rest sourced from reference TRBV5-1 and TRBJ2-7, is KAGVTQTPRYLIKTRGQQVTLSCSPISGHRSVSWYQQTPGQGLQFLFEYFSETQRNKGNFPGRFSGRQFSNSRSEMNVSTLELGDSALYLCASMRDVAYEQYFGPGTRLTVT.

This clonotype has a count of ten or more. V usage is TRBV5-1 and J usage is TRBJ2-2; D unclear. V was shortened by 3 bases and J by 0 bases, with 6 bases between the two germline ends. There are 14 residues in the CDR3. CDR1 is SGHRS and CDR2 is YFSETQ in the germline V gene. The DNA for the CDR3 is TGCGCCAGCAGCTCCGGTCCGAACACCGGGGAGCTGTTTTTT. The encoded protein is CASSSGPNTGELFF.

This clonotype was found many times. The chain links TRBV7-3 to TRBJ2-1; 8 nucleotides line up with TRBD2. Unmatched junction bases numbered 10, after V lost 2 bases and J lost 7 bases. Per the germline V gene, CDR1 is SGHTA and CDR2 is FQGTGA. The CDR3 sequence is 16 residues long. The DNA of the CDR3 is TGTGCCAGCAGCTTATTCGTTGCGGGGGGTGGGAATGAGCAGTTCTTC. It codes for CASSLFVAGGGNEQFF. The entire variable domain, with the rest obtained from reference TRBV7-3 and TRBJ2-1, is as follows: GAGVSQTPSNKVTEKGKYVELRCDPISGHTALYWYRQSLGQGPEFLIYFQGTGAADDSGLPNDRFFAVRPEGSVSTLKIQRTERGDSAVYLCASSLFVAGGGNEQFFGPGTRLTVL.

In this sample, this clonotype turned up many times. The V and J genes are TRBV29-1 and TRBJ2-1, with 13 nucleotides matching TRBD2. CDR3 length: 15 amino acids. From germline, CDR1 is SQVTM and CDR2 ANQGSEA. V lost 5 bases to trimming and J lost 6 bases; unmatched junction nucleotides: 7. The CDR3 DNA sequence: TGCAGCGTTTGGACTAGCGGGAGTCGGGCCAATGAGCAGTTCTTC. The encoded protein is CSVWTSGSRANEQFF.

This clonotype was seen many times. The J gene is TRBJ2-5, the V gene TRBV29-1; 9 nucleotides line up with TRBD2. The CDR3 is 14 residues long. V lost 1 base to trimming and J lost 8 bases; unmatched junction nucleotides: 8. The germline V gene has CDR1 SQVTM and CDR2 ANQGSEA. CDR3 nucleotide sequence: TGCAGCGTTGAAGGCGGGACTAGCCATCCAACCCAGTACTTC. It is translated as CSVEGGTSHPTQYF. The full variable domain, its missing parts supplied by reference TRBV29-1 and TRBJ2-5, is SAVISQKPSRDICQRGTSLTIQCQVDSQVTMMFWYRQQPGQSLTLIATANQGSEATYESGFVIDKFPISRPNLTFSTLTVSNMSPEDSSIYLCSVEGGTSHPTQYFGPGTRLLVL.

The table lists this clonotype with many counts. The genes are TRBV29-1 and TRBJ2-3; D may be TRBD2 (5 bases). The CDR3 is made up of 12 amino acids. V was trimmed by 7 bases and J by 2 bases, leaving 10 bases between them. The germline V gene has CDR1 SQVTM and CDR2 ANQGSEA. The CDR3 DNA reads TGCAGCGCCGGGAAGGTCACAGATACGCAGTATTTT. Translating it yields CSAGKVTDTQYF.

This clonotype was recorded at least ten times. The J gene is TRBJ2-2, the V gene TRBV20-1, with unresolved D. The CDR3 loop spans 14 amino acids. Trimming cost V 6 bases and J 0 bases, with 11 bases left between them. Germline CDR1 reads DFQATT; CDR2 reads SNEGSKA (reference sequence). The DNA for the CDR3 is TGCAGTGCAACGGACGCAACGAACACCGGGGAGCTGTTTTTT. Translation gives CSATDATNTGELFF.

This chain uses TRBV28 with TRBJ2-4; 13 bases fit TRBD2. CDR3 length: 20 amino acids. CDR1 is MDHEN and CDR2 is SYDVKM in the germline V gene. The V gene end was trimmed by 5 bases and the J gene end by 1 base; junction bases not matched to a gene: 14. CDR3 sequence: CASSDLNFSTSGRAKNIQYF. The CDR3 DNA sequence: TGTGCCAGCAGTGACTTGAATTTTTCGACTAGCGGGAGGGCCAAAAACATTCAGTACTTC.

This clonotype was detected many times. V usage is TRBV20-1 and J usage is TRBJ2-1; either TRBD1 or TRBD2 may fit D (5 bases each). V lost 1 base and J 3 bases, leaving 13 bases between the germline ends. The CDR3 is 15 amino acids. The germline V gene has CDR1 DFQATT and CDR2 SNEGSKA (reference sequence). The CDR3 loop reads CSARVGTLIYNEQFF. Written as DNA, the CDR3 is TGCAGTGCTAGAGTAGGGACCCTCATCTACAATGAGCAGTTCTTC.

This chain joins TRBV12-3 or TRBV12-4 and TRBJ1-5; D call uncertain. Trimming stripped 5 bases from V and 6 bases from J, with 11 bases between. The CDR3 is 13 residues long. CDR3 sequence reads: CASSTRSGQPQHF. The CDR3 coding sequence is TGTGCCAGCAGTACGAGAAGCGGTCAGCCCCAGCATTTT.

The chain has TRBV11-3 and TRBJ1-3, with D unclear. Looked up from germline, CDR1 is SGHNT and CDR2 is YENEEA. This CDR3 is 15 amino acids long. Trimming stripped 6 bases from V and 2 bases from J, with 14 bases between. CDR3 sequence: CASRIFPSPGNTIYF. The CDR3 DNA follows: TGTGCCAGCAGAATATTTCCCAGTCCTGGAAACACCATATATTTT.

This clonotype has just a few counts. A much larger clone is a single base away; this may be a read error. The chain uses TRBV28 and TRBJ2-7; 7 bases agree with TRBD1. V gave up 8 bases and J gave up 0 bases; unmatched junction bases: 7. The germline V gene encodes CDR1 MDHEN and CDR2 SYDVKM. The CDR3 consists of 14 residues. This chain's CDR3 is CASHRDRFSYEQYF. The CDR3, as DNA: TGTGCCAGCCACCGGGACAGATTCTCCTACGAGCAGTACTTC.

This clonotype was detected many times. The chain combines TRBV12-3 or TRBV12-4 with TRBJ2-4; D is unresolved. Trimming took 4 bases from V and 9 from J, leaving 13 bases between them. The CDR3 loop spans 13 amino acids. The CDR3 nucleotides are TGTGCCAGCAGTTCCAGCAGGTCCCCCATTCAGTACTTC. It is translated as CASSSSRSPIQYF.

This clonotype has ten or more counts. This rearrangement joins TRBV5-1 to TRBJ2-1, with D hard to call. The CDR3 contains 14 residues. Germline V gives CDR1 SGHRS, CDR2 YFSETQ. V shed 4 bases and J shed 7 bases, with 15 bases lying between them. CDR3 protein: CASSGSLGMNEQFF. CDR3 coding DNA: TGCGCCAGCAGCGGATCCCTTGGTATGAATGAGCAGTTCTTC.

The V call is TRBV6-5, the J call TRBJ2-7, with 8 bases identical to TRBD2. The junction had 9 bases not matched to a gene; V was cut back by 5 bases and J by 3 bases. Germline CDR1 MNHEY, CDR2 SVGAGI. The CDR3 totals 15 residues. The CDR3 DNA sequence: TGTGCCAGCAGTCAGGGGCGGGGGGTCTACTACGAGCAGTACTTC. Translation: CASSQGRGVYYEQYF.

This clonotype was seen many times. The chain employs TRBV20-1 and TRBJ2-7, with D perhaps matching TRBD1 (6 bases). CDR1 DFQATT and CDR2 SNEGSKA come from the germline V gene (reference sequence). The CDR3 has 15 amino acids. Trimming removed 6 bases at V and 2 bases at J, with 20 bases between. The CDR3 DNA follows: TGCAGTGCCCGGCCGATCCAGGGGTCCACCTACGAGCAGTACTTC. It specifies CSARPIQGSTYEQYF.

This clonotype was seen repeatedly, ten times or more. The rearrangement links TRBV24-1 to TRBJ1-6, with no clear D. The CDR3 is made up of 11 amino acids. CDR1 and CDR2 from the germline V gene are KGHDR and SFDVKD. V lost 2 bases and J 15 bases, leaving 7 bases between the germline ends. Here the CDR3 DNA reads TGTGCCACCAGTGATTCCGGTTACCTCCACTTT. It specifies CATSDSGYLHF.

This clonotype was detected ten times or more. The chain links TRBV5-5 to TRBJ1-5; D is perhaps TRBD1 (5 bases). V lost 4 bases, J lost 1 base, and 12 bases lay in between. The CDR3 runs 15 residues. From germline, CDR1 is SGHKS and CDR2 YYEKEE (reference sequence). Here the CDR3 reads CASSGDWQSNQPQHF. In DNA form, the CDR3 reads TGTGCCAGCAGCGGGGACTGGCAAAGCAATCAGCCCCAGCATTTT.

The table lists this clonotype with many counts. The gene calls are TRBV15 and TRBJ1-6; 10 bases align to TRBD1. V lost 3 bases and J lost 6; bases outside the gene matches: 5. The CDR3 is 16 amino acids. CDR1 LNHNV and CDR2 YYDKDF come from the germline V gene (reference sequence). CDR3 protein: CATSRWTGGPNSPLHF. Here the CDR3 DNA reads TGTGCCACCAGCAGGTGGACAGGGGGGCCTAATTCACCCCTCCACTTT.

In this sample, this clonotype turned up many times. This sequence joins TRBV7-6 and TRBJ2-7; weak D call: TRBD2 (6 bases). CDR1 and CDR2 (germline): SGHVS, FNYEAQ. V gave up 3 bases and J gave up 3 bases, with 9 bases separating them. This CDR3 has 13 amino acids. The CDR3 here is CASSFGGGYEQYF. DNA of the CDR3: TGTGCCAGCAGCTTTGGGGGAGGCTACGAGCAGTACTTC.

This clonotype was observed many times. V usage is TRBV4-1 and J usage is TRBJ2-7; 10 bases are a match to TRBD1. The V segment lost 0 bases and the J segment 1 base; nucleotides outside the gene matches: 3. The CDR3 consists of 16 residues. Looked up from germline, CDR1 is MGHRA and CDR2 is YSYEKL. In nucleotides, the CDR3 is TGCGCCAGCAGCCAAGACGACAGGGGGCAGTCCTACGAGCAGTACTTC. Its translation is CASSQDDRGQSYEQYF.

The table lists this clonotype with many counts. The V and J genes are TRBV11-2 and TRBJ2-1, with D hard to call. Trimming took off 5 bases at V and 10 bases at J, with 9 bases between the two ends. Germline V lookup: CDR1 SGHAT, CDR2 FQNNGV. The CDR3 sequence is 11 residues long. The CDR3 loop is CASSRTQEQFF. DNA for the CDR3: TGTGCCAGCAGCCGGACGCAAGAGCAGTTCTTC.